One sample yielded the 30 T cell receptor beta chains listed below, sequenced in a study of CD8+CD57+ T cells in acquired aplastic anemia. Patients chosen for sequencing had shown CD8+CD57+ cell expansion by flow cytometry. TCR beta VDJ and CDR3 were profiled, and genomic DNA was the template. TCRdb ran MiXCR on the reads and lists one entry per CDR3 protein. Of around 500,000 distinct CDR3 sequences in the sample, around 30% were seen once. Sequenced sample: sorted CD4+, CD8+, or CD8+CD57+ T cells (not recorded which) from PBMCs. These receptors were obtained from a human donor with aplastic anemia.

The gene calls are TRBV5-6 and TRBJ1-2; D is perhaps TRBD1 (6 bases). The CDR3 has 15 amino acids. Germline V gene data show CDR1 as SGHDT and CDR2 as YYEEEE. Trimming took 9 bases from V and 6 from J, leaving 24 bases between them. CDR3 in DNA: TGTGCCACCCACCGACGGGCTACAGGGTTAAATGGCTACACCTTC. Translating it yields CATHRRATGLNGYTF.

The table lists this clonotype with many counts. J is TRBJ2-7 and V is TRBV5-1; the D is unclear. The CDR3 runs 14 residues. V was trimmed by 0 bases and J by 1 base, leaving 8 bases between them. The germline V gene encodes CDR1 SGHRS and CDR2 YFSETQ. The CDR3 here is CASSLEVSSYEQYF. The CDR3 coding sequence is TGCGCCAGCAGCTTGGAGGTCAGTTCCTACGAGCAGTACTTC.

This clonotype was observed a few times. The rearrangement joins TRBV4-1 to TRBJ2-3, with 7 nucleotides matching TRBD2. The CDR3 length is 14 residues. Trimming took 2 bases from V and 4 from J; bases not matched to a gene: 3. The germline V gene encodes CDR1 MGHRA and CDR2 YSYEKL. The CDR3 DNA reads TGCGCCAGCAGCCAATACGCGGGAGCAGATACGCAGTATTTT. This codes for CASSQYAGADTQYF.

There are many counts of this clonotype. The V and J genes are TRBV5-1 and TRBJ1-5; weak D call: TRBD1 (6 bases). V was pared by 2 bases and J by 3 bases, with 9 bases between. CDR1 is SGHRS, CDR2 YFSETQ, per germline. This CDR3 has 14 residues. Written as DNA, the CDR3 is TGCGCCAGCAGCTTACAGGGAAACAATCAGCCCCAGCATTTT. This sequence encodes CASSLQGNNQPQHF. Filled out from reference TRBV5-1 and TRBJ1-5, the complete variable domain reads KAGVTQTPRYLIKTRGQQVTLSCSPISGHRSVSWYQQTPGQGLQFLFEYFSETQRNKGNFPGRFSGRQFSNSRSEMNVSTLELGDSALYLCASSLQGNNQPQHFGDGTRLSIL.

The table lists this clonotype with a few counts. CDR3 nucleotide sequence: TGTGCCAGCAGTCCGGGGCCGGGAATGATTGGGCAGTTCTTC. Translation: CASSPGPGMIGQFF. The chain combines TRBV11-1 with TRBJ2-1; D might be TRBD1 or TRBD2, each matching 5 bases. The CDR3 is made up of 14 amino acids. Germline V gene sequence: CDR1 SGHAT, CDR2 FQDESV (reference sequence). Trimming removed 6 bases from V and 12 bases from J, with 21 bases in between.

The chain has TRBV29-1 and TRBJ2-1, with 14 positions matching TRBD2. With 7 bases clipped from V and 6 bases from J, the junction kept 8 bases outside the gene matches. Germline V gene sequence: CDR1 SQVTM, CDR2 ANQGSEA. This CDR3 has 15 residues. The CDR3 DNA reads TGCAGCGCCGCGAGGACTAGCGGGGGGAGCAATGAGCAGTTCTTC. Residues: CSAARTSGGSNEQFF.

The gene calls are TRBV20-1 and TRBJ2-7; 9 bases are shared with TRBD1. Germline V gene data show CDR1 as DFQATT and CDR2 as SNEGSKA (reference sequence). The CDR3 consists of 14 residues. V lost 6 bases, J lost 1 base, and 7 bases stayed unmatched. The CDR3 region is CSASRTGVSYEQYF. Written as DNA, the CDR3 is TGCAGTGCCTCTCGGACAGGGGTATCCTACGAGCAGTACTTC.

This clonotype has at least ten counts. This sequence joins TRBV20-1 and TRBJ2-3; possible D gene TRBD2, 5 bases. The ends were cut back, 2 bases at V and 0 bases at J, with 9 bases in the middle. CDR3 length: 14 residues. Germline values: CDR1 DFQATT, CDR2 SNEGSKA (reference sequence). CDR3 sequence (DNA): TGCAGTGCTAGACCCAGGACTAGCACAGATACGCAGTATTTT. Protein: CSARPRTSTDTQYF.

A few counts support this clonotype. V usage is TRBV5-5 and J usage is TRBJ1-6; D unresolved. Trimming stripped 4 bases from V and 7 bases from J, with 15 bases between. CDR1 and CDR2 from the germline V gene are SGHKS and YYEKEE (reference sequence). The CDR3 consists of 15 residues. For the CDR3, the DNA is TGTGCCAGCAGCCCCACCCATGACGGCAATTCACCCCTCCACTTT. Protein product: CASSPTHDGNSPLHF.

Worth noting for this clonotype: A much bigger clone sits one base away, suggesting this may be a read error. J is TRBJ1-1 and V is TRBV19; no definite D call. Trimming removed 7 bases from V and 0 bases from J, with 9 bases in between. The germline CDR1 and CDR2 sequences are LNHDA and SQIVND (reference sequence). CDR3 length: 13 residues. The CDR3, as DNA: TGTGCCAGTACAGAGAGGATGAACACTGAAGCTTTCTTT. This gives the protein CASTERMNTEAFF.

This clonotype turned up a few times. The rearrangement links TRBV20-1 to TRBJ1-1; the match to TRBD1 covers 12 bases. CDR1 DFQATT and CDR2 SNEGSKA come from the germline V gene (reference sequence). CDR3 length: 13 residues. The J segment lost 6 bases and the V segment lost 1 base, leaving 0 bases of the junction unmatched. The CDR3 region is CSARGDRGPEAFF. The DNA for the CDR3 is TGCAGTGCTAGAGGGGACAGGGGGCCTGAAGCTTTCTTT.

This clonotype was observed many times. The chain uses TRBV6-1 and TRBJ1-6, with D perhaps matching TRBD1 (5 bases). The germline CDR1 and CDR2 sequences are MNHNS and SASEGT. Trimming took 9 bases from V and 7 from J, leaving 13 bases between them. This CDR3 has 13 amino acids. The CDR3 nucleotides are TGTGCCAGTAGTACGGGACTGAATTCACCCCTCCACTTT. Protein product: CASSTGLNSPLHF.

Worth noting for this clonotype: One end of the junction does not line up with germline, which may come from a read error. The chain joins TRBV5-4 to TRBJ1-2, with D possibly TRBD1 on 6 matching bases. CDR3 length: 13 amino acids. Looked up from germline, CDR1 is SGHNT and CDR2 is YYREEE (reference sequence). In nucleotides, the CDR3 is TGTGCCAGCAGACAGGACAGCAGCTATGACTACACCTTC. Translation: CASRQDSSYDYTF. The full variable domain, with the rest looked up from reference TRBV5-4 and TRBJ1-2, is ETGVTQSPTHLIKTRGQQVTLRCSSQSGHNTVSWYQQALGQGPQFIFQYYREEENGRGNFPPRFSGLQFPNYSSELNVNALELDDSALYLCASRQDSSYDYTFGSGTRLTVV.

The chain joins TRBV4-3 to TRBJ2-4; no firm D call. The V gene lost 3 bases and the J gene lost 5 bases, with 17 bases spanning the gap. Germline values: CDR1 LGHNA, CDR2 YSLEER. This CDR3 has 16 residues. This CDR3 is CASSHPNENSQNIQYF. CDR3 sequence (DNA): TGCGCCAGCAGCCACCCAAACGAAAACAGCCAAAACATTCAGTACTTC.

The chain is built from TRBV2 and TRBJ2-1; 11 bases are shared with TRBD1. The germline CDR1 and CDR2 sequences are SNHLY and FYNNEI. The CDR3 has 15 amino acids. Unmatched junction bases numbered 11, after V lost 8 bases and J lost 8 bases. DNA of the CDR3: TGTGCCAGCTCTCACGGACAGGGGGCGTGGGATGAGCAGTTCTTC. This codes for CASSHGQGAWDEQFF.

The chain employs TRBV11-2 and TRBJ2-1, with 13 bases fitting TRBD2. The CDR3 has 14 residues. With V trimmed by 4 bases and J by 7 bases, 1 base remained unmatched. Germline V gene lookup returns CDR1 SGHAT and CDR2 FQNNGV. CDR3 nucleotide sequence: TGTGCCAGCAGCTCGACTAGCGGGAGGAATGAGCAGTTCTTC. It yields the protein CASSSTSGRNEQFF.

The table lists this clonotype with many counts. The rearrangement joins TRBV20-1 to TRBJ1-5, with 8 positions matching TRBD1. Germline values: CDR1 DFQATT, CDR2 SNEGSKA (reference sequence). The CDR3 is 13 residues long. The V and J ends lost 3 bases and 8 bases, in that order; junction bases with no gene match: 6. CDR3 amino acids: CSARRTGSEPQHF. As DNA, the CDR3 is TGCAGTGCTAGGCGGACAGGGTCGGAGCCCCAGCATTTT.

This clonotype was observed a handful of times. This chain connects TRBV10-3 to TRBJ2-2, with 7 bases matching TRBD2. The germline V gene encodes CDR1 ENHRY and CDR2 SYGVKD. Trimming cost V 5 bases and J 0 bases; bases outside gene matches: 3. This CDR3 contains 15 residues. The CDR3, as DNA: TGTGCCATCAGTCGACTAGCAGCGAACACCGGGGAGCTGTTTTTT. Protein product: CAISRLAANTGELFF.

This CDR3 is CAFRQAEDSPLHF. The CDR3 DNA sequence: TGTGCCTTTAGACAGGCCGAAGATTCACCCCTCCACTTT. This chain uses TRBV10-3 with TRBJ1-6; tentative D call: TRBD1 (6 bases). The germline CDR1 and CDR2 sequences are ENHRY and SYGVKD. Trimming left V 11 bases short and J 8 bases short, with 16 bases between. The CDR3 runs 13 residues.

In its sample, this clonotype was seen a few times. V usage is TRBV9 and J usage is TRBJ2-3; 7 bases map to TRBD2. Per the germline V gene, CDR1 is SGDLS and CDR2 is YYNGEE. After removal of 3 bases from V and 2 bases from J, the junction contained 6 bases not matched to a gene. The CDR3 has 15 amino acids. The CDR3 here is CASSALAAYTDTQYF. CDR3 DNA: TGTGCCAGCAGCGCCCTAGCGGCGTACACAGATACGCAGTATTTT.

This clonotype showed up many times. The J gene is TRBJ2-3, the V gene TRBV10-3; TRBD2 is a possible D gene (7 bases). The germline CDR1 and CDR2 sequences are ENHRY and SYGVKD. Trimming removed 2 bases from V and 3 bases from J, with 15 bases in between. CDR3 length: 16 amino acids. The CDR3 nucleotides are TGTGCCATCAGTGAGCTTGGGGGCGGGAGTACAGATACGCAGTATTTT. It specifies CAISELGGGSTDTQYF.

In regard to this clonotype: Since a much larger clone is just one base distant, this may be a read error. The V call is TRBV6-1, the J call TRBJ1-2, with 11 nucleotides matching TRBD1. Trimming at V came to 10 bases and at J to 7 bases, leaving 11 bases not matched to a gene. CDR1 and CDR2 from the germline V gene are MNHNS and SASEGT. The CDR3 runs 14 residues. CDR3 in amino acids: CANSSRTGGGGYTF. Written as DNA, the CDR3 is TGTGCCAACAGCTCCCGGACAGGGGGCGGTGGCTACACCTTC.

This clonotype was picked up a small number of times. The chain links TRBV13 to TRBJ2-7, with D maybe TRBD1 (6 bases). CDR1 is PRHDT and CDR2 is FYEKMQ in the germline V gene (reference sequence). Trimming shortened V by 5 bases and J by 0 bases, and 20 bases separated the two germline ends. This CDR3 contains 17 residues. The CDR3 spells CASSPGRHRVTSYEQYF. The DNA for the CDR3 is TGTGCCAGCAGCCCAGGAAGGCACAGGGTCACCTCCTACGAGCAGTACTTC.

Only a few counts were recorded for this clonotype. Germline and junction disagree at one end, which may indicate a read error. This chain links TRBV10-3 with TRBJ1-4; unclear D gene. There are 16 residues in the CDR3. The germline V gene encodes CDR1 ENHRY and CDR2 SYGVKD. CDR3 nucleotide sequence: TGTGCCAGCAGTGGCCACCATCTCGGACGGGTTGAAAAACTGTTTTTT. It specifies CASSGHHLGRVEKLFF.

CDR3 nucleotides: TGTGCCAGCAGCAGAGGGACTTCCTACGAGCAGTACGTC. Its protein is CASSRGTSYEQYV. V usage is TRBV7-2 and J usage is TRBJ2-7; D is possibly TRBD2 (6 bases). The CDR3 is 13 residues long. V lost 5 bases and J 1 base, leaving 9 bases between the germline ends. Per the germline V gene, CDR1 is SGHTA and CDR2 is FQGNSA.

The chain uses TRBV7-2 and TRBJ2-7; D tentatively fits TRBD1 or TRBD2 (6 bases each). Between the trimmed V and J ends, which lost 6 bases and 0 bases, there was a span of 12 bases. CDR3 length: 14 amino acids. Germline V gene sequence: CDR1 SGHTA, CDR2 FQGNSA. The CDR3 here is CASSRGGPSYEQYF. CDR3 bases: TGTGCCAGCAGTCGAGGGGGGCCCTCCTACGAGCAGTACTTC.

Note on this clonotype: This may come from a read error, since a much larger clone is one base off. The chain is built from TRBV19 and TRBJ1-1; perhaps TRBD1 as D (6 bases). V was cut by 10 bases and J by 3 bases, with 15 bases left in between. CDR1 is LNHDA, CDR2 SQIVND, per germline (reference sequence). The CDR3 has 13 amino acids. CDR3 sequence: CATYDRSDTEAFF. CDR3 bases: TGTGCCACTTATGACAGGTCGGACACTGAAGCTTTCTTT.

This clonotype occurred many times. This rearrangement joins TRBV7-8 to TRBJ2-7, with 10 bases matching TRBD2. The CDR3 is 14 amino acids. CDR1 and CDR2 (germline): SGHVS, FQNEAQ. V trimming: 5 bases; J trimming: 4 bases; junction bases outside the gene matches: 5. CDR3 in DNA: TGTGCCAGCAGCCCACCGACTAGCGGGTACGAGCAGTACTTC. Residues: CASSPPTSGYEQYF. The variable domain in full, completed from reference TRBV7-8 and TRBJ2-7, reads GAGVSQSPRYKVAKRGQDVALRCDPISGHVSLFWYQQALGQGPEFLTYFQNEAQLDKSGLPSDRFFAERPEGSVSTLKIQRTQQEDSAVYLCASSPPTSGYEQYFGPGTRLTVT.

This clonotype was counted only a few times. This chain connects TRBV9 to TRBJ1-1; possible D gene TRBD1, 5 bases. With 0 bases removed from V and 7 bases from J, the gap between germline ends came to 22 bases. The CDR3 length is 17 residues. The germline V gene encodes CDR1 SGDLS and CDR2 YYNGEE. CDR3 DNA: TGTGCCAGCAGCGTAGATACGGGTCAGGGCGTCCGGAGTGAAGCTTTCTTT. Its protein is CASSVDTGQGVRSEAFF.

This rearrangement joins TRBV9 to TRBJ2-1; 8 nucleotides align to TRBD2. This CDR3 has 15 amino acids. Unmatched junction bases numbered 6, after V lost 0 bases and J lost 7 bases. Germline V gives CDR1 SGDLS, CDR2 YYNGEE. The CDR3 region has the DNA TGTGCCAGCAGCGTAGGGACTAGCCTAGGGAATGAGCAGTTCTTC. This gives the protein CASSVGTSLGNEQFF.